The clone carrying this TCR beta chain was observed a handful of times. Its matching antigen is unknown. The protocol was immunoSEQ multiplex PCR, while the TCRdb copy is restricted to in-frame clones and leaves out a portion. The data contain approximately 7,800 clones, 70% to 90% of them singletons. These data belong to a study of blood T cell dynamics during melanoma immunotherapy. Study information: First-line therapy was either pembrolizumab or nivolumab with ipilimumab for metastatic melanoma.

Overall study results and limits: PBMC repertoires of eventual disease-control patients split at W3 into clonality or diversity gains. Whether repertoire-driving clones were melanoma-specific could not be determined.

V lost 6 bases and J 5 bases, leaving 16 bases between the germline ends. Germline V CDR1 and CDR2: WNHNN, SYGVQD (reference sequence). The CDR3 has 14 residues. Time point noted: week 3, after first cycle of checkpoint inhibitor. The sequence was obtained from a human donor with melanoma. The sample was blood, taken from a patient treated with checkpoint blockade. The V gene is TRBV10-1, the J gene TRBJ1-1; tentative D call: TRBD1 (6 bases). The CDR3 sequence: CASSGTREGTEAFF. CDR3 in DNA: TGCGCCAGCAGCGGGACACGGGAAGGGACTGAAGCTTTCTTT.